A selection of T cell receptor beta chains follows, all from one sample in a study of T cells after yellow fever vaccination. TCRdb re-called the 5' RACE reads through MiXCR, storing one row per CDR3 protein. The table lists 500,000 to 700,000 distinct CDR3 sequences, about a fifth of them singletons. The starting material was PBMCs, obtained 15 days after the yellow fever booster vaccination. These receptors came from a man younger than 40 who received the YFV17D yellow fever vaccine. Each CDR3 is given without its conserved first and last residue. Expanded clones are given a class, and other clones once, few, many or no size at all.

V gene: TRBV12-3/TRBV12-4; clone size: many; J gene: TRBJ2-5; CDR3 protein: ASSLDYRETQY
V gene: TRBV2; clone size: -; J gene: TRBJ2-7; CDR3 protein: ASSIGTSGNKQY
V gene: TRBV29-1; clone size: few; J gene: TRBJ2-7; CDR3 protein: SVGTVLSYEQY
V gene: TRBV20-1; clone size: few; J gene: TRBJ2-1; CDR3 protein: SALPGLAGGYNEQF
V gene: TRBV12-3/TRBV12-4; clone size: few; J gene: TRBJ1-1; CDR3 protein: ASSYLDEAF
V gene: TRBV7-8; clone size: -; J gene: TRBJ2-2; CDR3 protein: ASPSSSNTGELF
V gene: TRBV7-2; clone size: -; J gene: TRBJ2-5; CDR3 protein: ASADARGLIETQY
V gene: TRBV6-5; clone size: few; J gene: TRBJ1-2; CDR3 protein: ATAQYYGYT
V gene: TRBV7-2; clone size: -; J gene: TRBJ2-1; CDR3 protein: ASSSTGTSGQF
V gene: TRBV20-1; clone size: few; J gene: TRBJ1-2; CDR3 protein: SAYGQENYGYT
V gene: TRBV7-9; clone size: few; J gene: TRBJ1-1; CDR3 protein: ASRTGFGTEAF
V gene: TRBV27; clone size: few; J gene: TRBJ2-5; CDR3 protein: ASSLSPKGETQY
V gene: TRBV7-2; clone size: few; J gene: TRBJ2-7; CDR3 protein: ASSPRTSGTHEQY
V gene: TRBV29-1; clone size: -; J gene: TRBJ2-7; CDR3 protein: SVEQGLREQY
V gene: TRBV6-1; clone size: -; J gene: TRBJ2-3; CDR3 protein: ASSTWDFTSTDTQY
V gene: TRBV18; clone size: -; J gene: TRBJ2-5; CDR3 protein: ASSTQVPETQY
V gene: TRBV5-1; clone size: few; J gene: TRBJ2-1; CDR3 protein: ASSLGEREVSEQF
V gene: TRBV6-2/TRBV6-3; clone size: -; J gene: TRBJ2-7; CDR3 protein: ASTLGGGSYEQY
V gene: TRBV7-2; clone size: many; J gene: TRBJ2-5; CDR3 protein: ASSPWETQY
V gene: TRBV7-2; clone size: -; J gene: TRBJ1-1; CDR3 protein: ASSFGTRGLYTEAF
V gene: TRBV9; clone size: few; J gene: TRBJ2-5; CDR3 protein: ASSAGGNSQETQY
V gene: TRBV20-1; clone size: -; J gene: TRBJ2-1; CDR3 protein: SVAASGRRYNEQF
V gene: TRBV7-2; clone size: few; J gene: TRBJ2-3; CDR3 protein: ASSTGTATQHTQY
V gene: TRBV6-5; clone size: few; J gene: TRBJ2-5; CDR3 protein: ASSYSGMRETQY
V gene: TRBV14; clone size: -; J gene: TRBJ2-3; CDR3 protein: AERGLPCSEDTQY
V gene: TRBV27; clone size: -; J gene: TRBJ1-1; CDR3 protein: ASSQSDGEAF
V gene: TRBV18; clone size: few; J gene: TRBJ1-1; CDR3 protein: ASSQGRGNTEAF
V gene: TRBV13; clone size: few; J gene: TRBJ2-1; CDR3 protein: ASSVYNNVYNEQF